Listed below are T cell receptor beta chains from one sample, sequenced in a study of blood T cell repertoires in COVID-19. Using immunoSEQ multiplex PCR, the repertoire was profiled, and TCRdb retains in-frame clones only, with some absent. The sample has approximately 280,000 clones, 90% seen once. The source material was PBMCs or T cells enriched from blood (not recorded which). The receptors were sampled from a woman between 18 and 29 years old with acute COVID-19. Each CDR3 is given with its conserved first and last residue. A D gene is named only where the DNA matches it firmly. The listing skips clone size in some rows; elsewhere it reads once, few, many or a size class.

d_gene: .
abundance: once
j_gene: TRBJ1-2
len: 13
v_gene: TRBV3-1/TRBV3-2
CDR3nt: TGTGCCAGCAGCCAGAGAGGGACTTACGGCTACACCTTC
CDR3aa: CASSQRGTYGYTF

d_gene: .
abundance: .
j_gene: TRBJ2-3
len: 16
v_gene: TRBV28
CDR3nt: TGTGCCAGCAGTTTTGGGTCTAGCTCTAGCACAGATACGCAGTATTTT
CDR3aa: CASSFGSSSSTDTQYF

d_gene: TRBD2
abundance: .
j_gene: TRBJ2-2
len: 12
v_gene: TRBV9
CDR3nt: TGTGCCAGCAGCAGCGGGAGCGGGGAGCTGTTTTTT
CDR3aa: CASSSGSGELFF

d_gene: TRBD1
abundance: .
j_gene: TRBJ2-7
len: 12
v_gene: TRBV29-1
CDR3nt: TGCAGCGCCTGGACAGGGAGTTACGAGCAGTACTTC
CDR3aa: CSAWTGSYEQYF

d_gene: TRBD2
abundance: .
j_gene: TRBJ2-1
len: 13
v_gene: TRBV10-2
CDR3nt: TGCGCCAGCACCCCCCGCGGGAGCAATGAGCAGTTCTTC
CDR3aa: CASTPRGSNEQFF

d_gene: TRBD2
abundance: .
j_gene: TRBJ2-1
len: 16
v_gene: TRBV19
CDR3nt: TGTGCCAGTAGTGATCGGGGGAGGGCCGTTGGGAATGAGCAGTTCTTC
CDR3aa: CASSDRGRAVGNEQFF

d_gene: .
abundance: once
j_gene: TRBJ1-2
len: 11
v_gene: TRBV30
CDR3nt: TGTGCCTGGGGAGGACAGTATGGCTACACCTTC
CDR3aa: CAWGGQYGYTF

d_gene: TRBD1
abundance: .
j_gene: TRBJ2-1
len: 16
v_gene: TRBV5-4
CDR3nt: TGTGCCAGCAGCCTACACCGGGACAGGGTGGACAATGAGCAGTTCTTC
CDR3aa: CASSLHRDRVDNEQFF

d_gene: .
abundance: .
j_gene: TRBJ1-1
len: 13
v_gene: TRBV23-1
CDR3nt: TGCGCCAGCAGTCAATCAGGGGATACTGAAGCTTTCTTT
CDR3aa: CASSQSGDTEAFF

d_gene: .
abundance: .
j_gene: TRBJ2-7
len: 16
v_gene: TRBV6-5
CDR3nt: TGTGCCAGCAGTTACTCCGCTAGCGTAGCATCCTACGAGCAGTACTTC
CDR3aa: CASSYSASVASYEQYF

d_gene: .
abundance: .
j_gene: TRBJ1-3
len: 15
v_gene: TRBV6-5
CDR3nt: TGTGCCAGCAGTTACATCGGGGGCTCTGGAAACACCATATATTTT
CDR3aa: CASSYIGGSGNTIYF

d_gene: .
abundance: .
j_gene: TRBJ2-1
len: 15
v_gene: TRBV4-3
CDR3nt: TGCGCCAGCAGCCAAGAAGGGAGGATTGTGGATGAGCAGTTCTTC
CDR3aa: CASSQEGRIVDEQFF

d_gene: .
abundance: .
j_gene: TRBJ2-1
len: 15
v_gene: TRBV4-3
CDR3nt: TGCGCCAGCAGCCAAGGGTCTAGCGAGTACAATGAGCAGTTCTTC
CDR3aa: CASSQGSSEYNEQFF

d_gene: TRBD1
abundance: .
j_gene: TRBJ2-1
len: 13
v_gene: TRBV6-4
CDR3nt: TGTGCCAGCAGTGAGATTTCAGGGGGTAGGCAGTTCTTC
CDR3aa: CASSEISGGRQFF

d_gene: .
abundance: .
j_gene: TRBJ1-5
len: 15
v_gene: TRBV5-8
CDR3nt: TGTGCCAGCAGCTTGGAAGGGGCTGGGAATCAGCCCCAGCATTTT
CDR3aa: CASSLEGAGNQPQHF

d_gene: TRBD1
abundance: once
j_gene: TRBJ1-5
len: 13
v_gene: TRBV27
CDR3nt: TGTGCCAGCAGTGGGACAGGGGGTCAGCCCCAGCATTTT
CDR3aa: CASSGTGGQPQHF

d_gene: .
abundance: .
j_gene: TRBJ1-2
len: 14
v_gene: TRBV21-1
CDR3nt: TGTGCCGCGAGAAGGGGCGTCAAGCCCTATGGCTACACCTTC
CDR3aa: CAARRGVKPYGYTF

d_gene: .
abundance: .
j_gene: TRBJ1-6
len: 17
v_gene: TRBV7-9
CDR3nt: TGTGCCAGCAGCTCGGGGGTAGGGAGCTCCTATAATTCACCCCTCCACTTT
CDR3aa: CASSSGVGSSYNSPLHF

d_gene: TRBD1
abundance: .
j_gene: TRBJ2-7
len: 13
v_gene: TRBV7-8
CDR3nt: TGTGCCAGCAGCCGGGACAGGGTAAACGAGCAGTACTTC
CDR3aa: CASSRDRVNEQYF

d_gene: .
abundance: .
j_gene: TRBJ1-1
len: 15
v_gene: TRBV5-1
CDR3nt: TGCGCCAGCAGCATAACAGGGTCAGGGAACACTGAAGCTTTCTTT
CDR3aa: CASSITGSGNTEAFF

d_gene: .
abundance: .
j_gene: TRBJ2-1
len: 13
v_gene: TRBV27
CDR3nt: TGTGCCAGCAGGACCCCCCTAGCTTACGAGCAGTTCTTC
CDR3aa: CASRTPLAYEQFF

d_gene: TRBD2
abundance: .
j_gene: TRBJ2-1
len: 13
v_gene: TRBV30
CDR3nt: TGTGCCTACACAGCGGGAGGGGGTAATGAGCAGTTCTTC
CDR3aa: CAYTAGGGNEQFF

d_gene: TRBD1
abundance: .
j_gene: TRBJ2-2
len: 16
v_gene: TRBV6-2/TRBV6-3
CDR3nt: TGTGCCAGCAGTTACGGAGGGACAGGGGGGGCCGGGGAGCTGTTTTTT
CDR3aa: CASSYGGTGGAGELFF

d_gene: TRBD2
abundance: .
j_gene: TRBJ2-1
len: 20
v_gene: TRBV18
CDR3nt: TGTGCCAGCTCACCACCGGGAACTAGCGGGAGATGGAGCTCCTACAATGAGCAGTTCTTC
CDR3aa: CASSPPGTSGRWSSYNEQFF

d_gene: .
abundance: .
j_gene: TRBJ2-7
len: 15
v_gene: TRBV18
CDR3nt: TGTGCCAGCTCGCCAGGGGGCGGGAGCTCCTACGAGCAGTACTTC
CDR3aa: CASSPGGGSSYEQYF

d_gene: TRBD1
abundance: once
j_gene: TRBJ1-2
len: 15
v_gene: TRBV7-2
CDR3nt: TGTGCCAGCAGCCATAACGACAGGGAGTACATGGGCTACACCTTC
CDR3aa: CASSHNDREYMGYTF

d_gene: TRBD1
abundance: .
j_gene: TRBJ1-5
len: 16
v_gene: TRBV3-1/TRBV3-2
CDR3nt: TGTGCCAGCAGCCAAGGTTGGACAGGGGGCTCTCAGCCCCAGCATTTT
CDR3aa: CASSQGWTGGSQPQHF

d_gene: .
abundance: .
j_gene: TRBJ2-2
len: 13
v_gene: TRBV12-3/TRBV12-4
CDR3nt: TGTGCCACCCGTAAGGAATTCGGGGGGGAGCTGTTTTTT
CDR3aa: CATRKEFGGELFF

d_gene: .
abundance: few
j_gene: TRBJ1-5
len: 15
v_gene: TRBV4-1
CDR3nt: TGCGCCAGCAGCCAAGATCGCCCCGGGTCCCAGCCCCAGCATTTT
CDR3aa: CASSQDRPGSQPQHF

d_gene: TRBD2
abundance: .
j_gene: TRBJ2-2
len: 16
v_gene: TRBV7-9
CDR3nt: TGTGCCAGCAGCCCCGAAGCGGGAGCCAACACCGGGGAGCTGTTTTTT
CDR3aa: CASSPEAGANTGELFF

d_gene: .
abundance: .
j_gene: TRBJ1-2
len: 15
v_gene: TRBV7-9
CDR3nt: TGTGCCAGCATCAAAAGCGGTGCAGAGAACTATGGCTACACCTTC
CDR3aa: CASIKSGAENYGYTF

d_gene: .
abundance: .
j_gene: TRBJ2-1
len: 13
v_gene: TRBV24-1
CDR3nt: TGTGCCACCAGTGACCCCCAGAGGAGTGAGCAGTTCTTC
CDR3aa: CATSDPQRSEQFF

d_gene: .
abundance: few
j_gene: TRBJ2-2
len: 13
v_gene: TRBV12-3/TRBV12-4
CDR3nt: TGTGCCAGCAGACTAGGTGGGACCGGGGAGCTGTTTTTT
CDR3aa: CASRLGGTGELFF

d_gene: TRBD2
abundance: .
j_gene: TRBJ2-7
len: 18
v_gene: TRBV27
CDR3nt: TGTGCCAGCAGTTTATTGTCTAGCGGGCCCCTACGCCTGCACGAGCAGTACTTC
CDR3aa: CASSLLSSGPLRLHEQYF

d_gene: TRBD2
abundance: once
j_gene: TRBJ2-3
len: 16
v_gene: TRBV27
CDR3nt: TGTGCCAGCAGTTTACTAGCGGGAGCGAGCACAGATACGCAGTATTTT
CDR3aa: CASSLLAGASTDTQYF

d_gene: TRBD1
abundance: .
j_gene: TRBJ2-7
len: 16
v_gene: TRBV7-6
CDR3nt: TGTGCCAGCAGCTTAGTTCCGGTGGGGACAGAATACGAGCAGTACTTC
CDR3aa: CASSLVPVGTEYEQYF

d_gene: TRBD2
abundance: .
j_gene: TRBJ2-7
len: 17
v_gene: TRBV3-1/TRBV3-2
CDR3nt: TGTGCCAGCAGCCGAAAGGCCAGCGGGAGGGGATTGTACGAGCAGTACTTC
CDR3aa: CASSRKASGRGLYEQYF

d_gene: TRBD2
abundance: .
j_gene: TRBJ2-1
len: 15
v_gene: TRBV10-3
CDR3nt: TGTGCCATCAGTGACGGGACTAGCGACTACAATGAGCAGTTCTTC
CDR3aa: CAISDGTSDYNEQFF

d_gene: TRBD2
abundance: .
j_gene: TRBJ2-7
len: 15
v_gene: TRBV11-2
CDR3nt: TGTGCCAGCAGCCAGATAGCGGGAGTCTCCTACGAGCAGTACTTC
CDR3aa: CASSQIAGVSYEQYF

d_gene: .
abundance: .
j_gene: TRBJ1-1
len: 15
v_gene: TRBV27
CDR3nt: TGTGCCAGCAGTACCCTGGACAGTCCCAACCCTGAAGCTTTCTTT
CDR3aa: CASSTLDSPNPEAFF

d_gene: TRBD1
abundance: .
j_gene: TRBJ1-6
len: 17
v_gene: TRBV5-1
CDR3nt: TGCGCCAGCAGCTTTACGGGAGCGGGACAGGGGAATTCACCCCTCCACTTT
CDR3aa: CASSFTGAGQGNSPLHF

d_gene: .
abundance: .
j_gene: TRBJ1-2
len: 15
v_gene: TRBV6-5
CDR3nt: TGTGCCAGCAGTTACTCCGGCCAGGGCTCCTATGGCTACACCTTC
CDR3aa: CASSYSGQGSYGYTF

d_gene: TRBD2
abundance: .
j_gene: TRBJ2-1
len: 16
v_gene: TRBV30
CDR3nt: TGTGCCTGGAGTGTTAGTGGACTAGCGATCTACAATGAGCAGTTCTTC
CDR3aa: CAWSVSGLAIYNEQFF

d_gene: .
abundance: .
j_gene: TRBJ2-3
len: 13
v_gene: TRBV5-6
CDR3nt: TGTGCCAGCAGCTTGGCCAGTGGAGATACGCAGTATTTT
CDR3aa: CASSLASGDTQYF